The rows below give T cell receptor beta chains drawn from one sample of a study of blood T cell repertoires in COVID-19. Sequencing was performed with immunoSEQ multiplex PCR; in TCRdb, only in-frame clones are kept and a portion is missing. The data show roughly 200,000 clones, around 81% seen once. Sequencing input: peripheral blood. The source is a woman aged 70-85 years with acute or convalescent COVID-19. Each CDR3 is given without its conserved first and last residue.

>TRBV4-2|TRBJ2-7
ASSQIAGGRENEQY
>TRBV5-4|TRBJ2-2
ASSNKYRDVGELF
>TRBV5-3|TRBJ1-6
ARSLGTVYNSPLH
>TRBV9|TRBJ2-3
ASSALAGRSTDTQY
>TRBV2|TRBJ2-3
ASRLAGPSTDTQY
>TRBV19|TRBJ1-2
ASSVMTGNYYYGYT
>TRBV2|TRBJ1-6
ASSRDRENSPLH
>TRBV28|TRBJ2-7
ASRPGTRRYEQY
>TRBV6-5|TRBJ1-1
ASRQGLSNTEAF
>TRBV5-4|TRBJ2-3
ASSLGGAGVTGDTQY
>TRBV28|TRBJ1-1
ASSPADRANTEAF
>TRBV9|TRBJ1-1
ASKETGGTEAF
>TRBV28|TRBJ1-2
ASSLLGQVSNYGYT
>TRBV5-4|TRBJ2-3
ASSPRDRGSDTQY
>TRBV5-1|TRBJ2-7
ASSHHRNLAGGYEQY
>TRBV10-3|TRBJ2-7
AISRTSGPSYEQY
>TRBV5-6|TRBJ1-1
ASSSYRGNTEAF
>TRBV6-5|TRBJ2-7
ASSEAGHYEQY
>TRBV27|TRBJ2-3
ASSVRSPGADTQY
>TRBV19|TRBJ1-1
ASSPGQGRTEAF
>TRBV5-1|TRBJ2-5
ASSPLPTSGRETQY
>TRBV6-5|TRBJ2-2
ASSTGTPNTGELF
>TRBV6-5|TRBJ1-4
AGAPGTNEKLF
>TRBV7-9|TRBJ1-4
ASSLTGANEKLF
>TRBV3-1/TRBV3-2|TRBJ2-2
ASSQGGRVFGELF
>TRBV2|TRBJ1-5
ASSERTAAQPQH
>TRBV4-2|TRBJ2-1
ASSQPDGRENEQF
>TRBV7-9|TRBJ2-1
ASSLWGGSYNEQF
>TRBV29-1|TRBJ1-2
SVVRQGSEGYT
>TRBV11-3|TRBJ2-7
ASSLGQGPTYEQY
>TRBV3-1/TRBV3-2|TRBJ1-1
ASSQAWRGEAF
>TRBV6-1|TRBJ1-5
ASSDGQGVLQNQPQH
>TRBV6-1|TRBJ1-5
ASSALVDSHNQPQH
>TRBV2|TRBJ1-2
ASSDPGQGYGYT
>TRBV3-1/TRBV3-2|TRBJ1-2
ASSQDGSGGRGDYGYT
>TRBV24-1|TRBJ1-5
ATSNSYNQPQH
>TRBV27|TRBJ2-7
ASSPWDKDYEQY
>TRBV9|TRBJ2-7
ASSVMSSGYEQY
>TRBV21-1|TRBJ2-7
ASSKESQGGHYEQY
>TRBV24-1|TRBJ2-7
ATSDLQDTSPYEQY